The 3 T cell receptor beta chains in this list originate from one sample, sequenced in a study of T cell repertoires in cytomegalovirus infection. No antigen has been identified for these receptors. TCRdb used MiXCR to reprocess the reads, holding one entry per CDR3 protein. This sample has roughly 60,000 distinct CDR3 sequences; 33% occur once, and the top ten carry roughly two thirds. The sample was PBMCs, sequenced either directly or after in vitro stimulation (not recorded which). These receptors were collected from a human donor in good health (CMV status not recorded). Some clones in this sample may be carry-over from other donors' samples.

The chain employs TRBV6-1 and TRBJ2-1; D not certain. Germline V lookup: CDR1 MNHNS, CDR2 SASEGT. The CDR3 contains 16 residues. The ends were cut back, 7 bases at V and 5 bases at J, with 21 bases in the middle. The CDR3 here is CASKTEDGSGHNEQFF. CDR3 DNA: TGTGCCAGCAAAACCGAAGACGGATCAGGCCACAATGAGCAGTTCTTC.

The chain links TRBV12-3 or TRBV12-4 to TRBJ2-4; TRBD1 agrees at 9 bases. The CDR3 loop spans 14 amino acids. Trimming took 4 bases from V and 9 from J; bases not matched to a gene: 7. The CDR3 region has the DNA TGTGCCAGCAGTTCCCGGGACAGGGTCGGCATTCAGTACTTC. Translating gives CASSSRDRVGIQYF.

This rearrangement joins TRBV6-2 or TRBV6-3 to TRBJ2-2; D call uncertain. Trimming left V 1 base short and J 5 bases short, with 2 bases between. The CDR3 extends over 12 amino acids. Germline CDR1 reads MNHEY; CDR2 reads SVGEGT. CDR3 nucleotides: TGTGCCAGCAGTTACTATACCGGGGAGCTGTTTTTT. Protein: CASSYYTGELFF.